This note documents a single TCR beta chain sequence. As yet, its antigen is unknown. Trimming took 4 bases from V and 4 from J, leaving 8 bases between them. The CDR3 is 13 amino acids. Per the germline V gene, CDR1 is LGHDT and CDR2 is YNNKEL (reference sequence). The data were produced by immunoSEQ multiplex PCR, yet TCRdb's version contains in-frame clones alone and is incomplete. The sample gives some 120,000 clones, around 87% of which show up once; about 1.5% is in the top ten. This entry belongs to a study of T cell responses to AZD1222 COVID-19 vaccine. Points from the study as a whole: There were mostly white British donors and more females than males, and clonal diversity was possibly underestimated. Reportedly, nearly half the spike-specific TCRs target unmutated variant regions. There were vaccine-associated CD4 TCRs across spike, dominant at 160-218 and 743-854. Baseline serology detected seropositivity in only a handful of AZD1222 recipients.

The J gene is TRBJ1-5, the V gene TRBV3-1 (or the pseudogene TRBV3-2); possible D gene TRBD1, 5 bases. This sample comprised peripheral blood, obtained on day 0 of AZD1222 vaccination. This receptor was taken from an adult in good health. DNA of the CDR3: TGTGCCAGCAGCCCGGGGGAGAATCAGCCCCAGCATTTT. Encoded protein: CASSPGENQPQHF.